The clone carrying this T cell receptor beta chain was counted between two and nine times. Its target is unknown. Germline and junction disagree at one end, which may indicate a read error. These data originate in a study of T cells in Graves' hyperthyroidism and ophthalmopathy. Findings and caveats of the study: Stable hyperthyroidism and ophthalmopathy were separated using 13 V-J signatures.

Germline V gives CDR1 MNHEY, CDR2 SVGEGT. The CDR3 is 16 residues long. Amplified TCR beta CDR3 regions derived from RNA transcripts. A first-round RT-PCR of the TCR CDR3 used the HTBI primer set. TCRdb ran MiXCR on the multiplex PCR reads and lists one entry per CDR3 protein. The sample lists 400,000 to 550,000 distinct CDR3 sequences, under 15% occurring once. Uncontrolled infection, other autoimmune disease, pregnancy or lactation disqualified patients from enrolment. The sequenced sample was blood. The source of this sequence is a woman between 18 and 29 years old with Graves' hyperthyroidism. V is TRBV6-2 or TRBV6-3 and J is TRBJ1-3; no clear D. In DNA, the CDR3 is TGCGCCAGCACCGAAGGACCGACCTTCTCTGGAAACACCATATATTTT. Translating it yields CASTEGPTFSGNTIYF.